Shown below are 23 T cell receptor beta chains from a single sample sequenced in a study of T cell changes during pregnancy in multiple sclerosis (dated by TCRdb to between 2018 and 2021). Library method: the immunoSEQ multiplex PCR assay. As stored in TCRdb, this immuneACCESS dataset retains in-frame rearrangements with V and J assigned. A fraction of the clones does not appear; measured against another copy, unresolved V genes explain less than half of the discrepancy, and the remainder lacks a known reason. The sample records 45,000 to 60,000 clones, almost 95% of which are singletons. The top ten clonotypes cover under 0.85% of the sample. Sequencing used CD4+ T cells from peripheral blood mononuclear cells, obtained in the third trimester of pregnancy. The receptor set was obtained from a female donor with multiple sclerosis, enrolled in a pregnancy study.

The J gene is TRBJ1-2, the V gene TRBV29-1; 7 nucleotides match TRBD1. This CDR3 is built from 11 residues. Trimming took 6 bases from V and 6 from J; bases not matched to a gene: 4. CDR1 and CDR2 from the germline V gene are SQVTM and ANQGSEA. This chain's CDR3 is CSVPGTDGYTF. In nucleotides, the CDR3 is TGCAGCGTACCCGGGACAGATGGCTACACCTTC.

The rearrangement joins TRBV4-3 to TRBJ2-1, with TRBD2 matching over 8 bases. V was clipped by 1 base and J by 9 bases; unmatched bases: 8. Germline-derived CDR1 and CDR2 are LGHNA and YSLEER. This CDR3 spans 15 amino acids. CDR3 protein: CASSQVLAGLGEQFF. The DNA for the CDR3 is TGCGCCAGCAGCCAAGTCCTAGCGGGCCTTGGTGAGCAGTTCTTC.

This clone appeared a single time. The chain employs TRBV10-2 and TRBJ1-3; no clear D gene. The germline V gene has CDR1 WSHSY and CDR2 SAAADI. With 4 bases removed from V and 0 bases from J, the gap between germline ends came to 10 bases. The CDR3 extends over 15 amino acids. CDR3 in amino acids: CASSGRTLSGNTIYF. Here the CDR3 DNA reads TGCGCCAGCAGTGGAAGGACTCTCTCTGGAAACACCATATATTTT.

Written as DNA, the CDR3 is TGCGCCAGCAGCTTGGTGAGGGAAGGACGCTACTACGAGCAGTACTTC. This codes for CASSLVREGRYYEQYF. This chain uses TRBV5-1 with TRBJ2-7, with D perhaps matching TRBD2 (5 bases). The length of the CDR3 is 16 residues. Germline assignment: CDR1 SGHRS and CDR2 YFSETQ. V lost 0 bases to trimming and J lost 3 bases, with 16 bases between them. The variable domain in full, with the rest retrieved from reference TRBV5-1 and TRBJ2-7, is KAGVTQTPRYLIKTRGQQVTLSCSPISGHRSVSWYQQTPGQGLQFLFEYFSETQRNKGNFPGRFSGRQFSNSRSEMNVSTLELGDSALYLCASSLVREGRYYEQYFGPGTRLTVT.

This clone came up once. V is TRBV9 and J is TRBJ1-3; D call uncertain. Trimming removed 2 bases from V and 1 base from J, with 7 bases in between. Germline V CDR1 and CDR2: SGDLS, YYNGEE. The CDR3 extends over 14 amino acids. The CDR3 loop is CASSVSTSGNTIYF. The CDR3, as DNA: TGTGCCAGCAGCGTCTCGACTTCTGGAAACACCATATATTTT.

The chain links TRBV11-3 to TRBJ2-1; possibly TRBD2 for D (6 bases). The CDR3 loop spans 15 amino acids. V was shortened by 0 bases and J by 6 bases, with 12 bases between the two germline ends. From germline, CDR1 is SGHNT and CDR2 YENEEA. CDR3 DNA: TGTGCCAGCAGCTTAGAAGCACTAGCCGGCAATGAGCAGTTCTTC. Amino acid sequence: CASSLEALAGNEQFF.

The J gene is TRBJ1-2, the V gene TRBV7-2; maybe TRBD1 (6 bases). The CDR3 has 12 amino acids. From germline, CDR1 is SGHTA and CDR2 FQGNSA. Trimming took off 4 bases at V and 4 bases at J, with 7 bases between the two ends. CDR3 bases: TGTGCCAGCAGCTGGACAGCCTATGGCTACACCTTC. Amino acids: CASSWTAYGYTF.

The sample holds one count of this clone. The chain recombines TRBV11-2 with TRBJ2-2, with D uncertain. Trimming pared 6 bases from V and 1 base from J, leaving 6 bases between. The CDR3 consists of 13 residues. Germline V gene data show CDR1 as SGHAT and CDR2 as FQNNGV. The CDR3 spells CASRRQNTGELFF. Written as DNA, the CDR3 is TGTGCCAGCAGGCGACAGAACACCGGGGAGCTGTTTTTT.

The chain is built from TRBV28 and TRBJ2-7; D is possibly TRBD1 (6 bases). The V end lost 9 bases, the J end lost 3 bases, and 12 bases lay between the germline ends. Germline loops: CDR1 MDHEN, CDR2 SYDVKM. The CDR3 is 12 residues long. The CDR3 is CASLGGFYEQYF. DNA of the CDR3: TGTGCCAGTCTAGGGGGATTCTACGAGCAGTACTTC.

The CDR3 nucleotides read TGTGCCAGCAGCCAAACCCGAAGCATTACTAGCGGGGGCAATGAGCAGTTCTTC. Protein sequence: CASSQTRSITSGGNEQFF. This rearrangement joins TRBV14 to TRBJ2-1; TRBD2 agrees at 11 bases. Germline V gene data show CDR1 as SGHDN and CDR2 as FVKESK. This CDR3 comprises 18 residues. J gave up 6 bases and V 2 bases, and 12 bases lay outside the gene matches.

The chain links TRBV28 to TRBJ2-5, with D tentatively TRBD1 (7 bases). With 2 bases removed from V and 7 bases from J, the gap between germline ends came to 14 bases. In germline, CDR1 is MDHEN, CDR2 SYDVKM. This CDR3 has 14 amino acids. This CDR3 reads CASSLQLQGGTQYF. In nucleotides, the CDR3 is TGTGCCAGCAGTTTACAACTGCAGGGGGGGACCCAGTACTTC.

This clone was recorded a few times. The rearrangement links TRBV30 to TRBJ1-1; maybe TRBD1 (6 bases). Trimming removed 4 bases at V and 3 bases at J, with 18 bases between. CDR1 GTSNPN and CDR2 SVGIG come from the germline V gene (reference sequence). The CDR3 spans 15 residues. The CDR3 coding sequence is TGTGCCTGGATTAACAGGGCTGGGTGGGACACTGAAGCTTTCTTT. Its translation is CAWINRAGWDTEAFF.

This clone was observed once. This chain joins TRBV7-9 and TRBJ2-7; the match to TRBD1 covers 8 bases. This CDR3 region has 14 residues. Looked up from germline, CDR1 is SEHNR and CDR2 is FQNEAQ (reference sequence). Unmatched junction bases numbered 5, after V lost 5 bases and J lost 2 bases. CDR3 DNA: TGTGCCAGCAGCCCAGGGGGCTTTGCCTACGAGCAGTACTTC. This sequence encodes CASSPGGFAYEQYF.

This clone was recorded once. The gene calls are TRBV27 and TRBJ2-3, with TRBD1 identical over 8 bases. Germline V CDR1 and CDR2: MNHEY, SMNVEV (reference sequence). The junction had 14 bases not matched to a gene; V was cut back by 5 bases and J by 4 bases. The CDR3 is 17 residues long. The CDR3 here is CASSPPRTGYSSDTQYF. The DNA of the CDR3 is TGTGCCAGCAGTCCACCTCGGACAGGGTATTCCTCAGATACGCAGTATTTT.

The V call is TRBV28, the J call TRBJ1-5; D is unclear. This CDR3 is 14 amino acids long. Germline loops: CDR1 MDHEN, CDR2 SYDVKM. V gave up 7 bases and J gave up 2 bases, with 12 bases separating them. The CDR3 region is CASKDLSRNQPQHF. CDR3 DNA sequence: TGTGCCAGCAAGGACTTATCCCGCAATCAGCCCCAGCATTTT.

V is TRBV4-3 and J is TRBJ2-5, with TRBD2 identical over 7 bases. Germline assignment: CDR1 LGHNA and CDR2 YSLEER. V shed 0 bases and J 5 bases; nucleotides not matched to a gene: 6. CDR3 size: 15 residues. The CDR3 DNA sequence: TGCGCCAGCAGCCAAGAGGGGGGAGGGATGGAGACCCAGTACTTC. The encoded protein is CASSQEGGGMETQYF.

This clone was picked up one time. The chain is built from TRBV5-1 and TRBJ1-1, with 9 nucleotides matching TRBD1. From germline, CDR1 is SGHRS and CDR2 YFSETQ. The CDR3 runs 13 residues. Trimming cost V 5 bases and J 4 bases; bases outside gene matches: 3. The CDR3 DNA reads TGCGCCAGCAGGGTGACAGGGGGCACTGAAGCTTTCTTT. This codes for CASRVTGGTEAFF. Filled out from reference TRBV5-1 and TRBJ1-1, the complete variable domain reads KAGVTQTPRYLIKTRGQQVTLSCSPISGHRSVSWYQQTPGQGLQFLFEYFSETQRNKGNFPGRFSGRQFSNSRSEMNVSTLELGDSALYLCASRVTGGTEAFFGQGTRLTVV.

This clone was seen only a few times. The CDR3: CASSPLTSGRDTGELFF. DNA for the CDR3: TGTGCCAGCTCACCCCTCACTAGCGGGAGGGACACCGGGGAGCTGTTTTTT. The V and J genes are TRBV18 and TRBJ2-2, with 13 bases fitting TRBD2. The CDR3 length is 17 residues. V dropped 3 bases and J dropped 3; count of bases not matched to a gene: 4. Per germline, CDR1 KGHSH and CDR2 LQKENI.

The rearrangement joins TRBV5-5 to TRBJ2-5; 9 bases match TRBD2. CDR1 is SGHKS, CDR2 YYEKEE, per germline (reference sequence). The V segment lost 0 bases and the J segment 5 bases; nucleotides outside the gene matches: 20. The CDR3 contains 20 residues. The CDR3 DNA follows: TGTGCCAGCAGCTTGGAGGCCCCTGGGTTTAGCGGGAGCCTAGGGGAGACCCAGTACTTC. This codes for CASSLEAPGFSGSLGETQYF.

This chain links TRBV7-8 with TRBJ2-3; D possibly corresponds to TRBD2 (6 bases). Trimming stripped 3 bases from V and 11 bases from J, with 18 bases between. In germline, CDR1 is SGHVS, CDR2 FQNEAQ. The CDR3 extends over 14 amino acids. CDR3 coding DNA: TGTGCCAGCAGCTTGGAGGTTTCGGGAGCAAGGCAGTATTTT. Its protein product is CASSLEVSGARQYF.

J is TRBJ2-3 and V is TRBV4-2, with D perhaps TRBD2 (7 bases). The CDR3 extends over 17 amino acids. Trimming took off 1 base at V and 8 bases at J, with 22 bases between the two ends. The V gene's germline CDR1 is LGHNA and CDR2 YNFKEQ. The CDR3 here is CASSQGALRERGGTQYF. As DNA, the CDR3 is TGTGCCAGCAGCCAAGGGGCCTTGCGGGAGAGGGGGGGTACGCAGTATTTT.

This rearrangement joins TRBV13 to TRBJ1-2; D is ambiguous. The CDR3 totals 12 residues. Germline V gene sequence: CDR1 PRHDT, CDR2 FYEKMQ (reference sequence). V lost 7 bases, J lost 2 bases, and 8 bases lay in between. CDR3 nucleotides: TGTGCCAGCACACTCGGGAACTATGGCTACACCTTC. Translating it yields CASTLGNYGYTF.

The genes are TRBV6-5 and TRBJ2-1, with a tentative D call TRBD1 (5 bases). The CDR3 is made up of 11 amino acids. Per the germline V gene, CDR1 is MNHEY and CDR2 is SVGAGI. The germline V and J ends were trimmed by 6 bases and 12 bases, with 12 bases remaining between them. The chain's CDR3 is CASRDDRAQFF. As DNA, the CDR3 is TGTGCCAGCAGAGATGACAGAGCGCAGTTCTTC.